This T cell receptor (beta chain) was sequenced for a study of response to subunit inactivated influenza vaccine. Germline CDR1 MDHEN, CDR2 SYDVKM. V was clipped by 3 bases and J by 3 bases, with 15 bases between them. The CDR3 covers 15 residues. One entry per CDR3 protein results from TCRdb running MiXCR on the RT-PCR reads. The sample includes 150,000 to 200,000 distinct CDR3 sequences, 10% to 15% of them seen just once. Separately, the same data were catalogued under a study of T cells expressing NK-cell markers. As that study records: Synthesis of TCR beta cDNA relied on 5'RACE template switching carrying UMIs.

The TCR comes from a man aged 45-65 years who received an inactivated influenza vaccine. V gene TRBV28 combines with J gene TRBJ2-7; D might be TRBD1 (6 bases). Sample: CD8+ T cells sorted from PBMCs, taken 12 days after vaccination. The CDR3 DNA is TGTGCCAGCAGTTTCTGGACAGCTCTTCTCTACGAGCAGTACTTC. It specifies CASSFWTALLYEQYF. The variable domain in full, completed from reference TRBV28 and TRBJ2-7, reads DVKVTQSSRYLVKRTGEKVFLECVQDMDHENMFWYRQDPGLGLRLIYFSYDVKMKEKGDIPEGYSVSREKKERFSLILESASTNQTSMYLCASSFWTALLYEQYFGPGTRLTVT.